Each of the 28 T cell receptor beta chains below was sequenced from the same sample in a study of long-term antiretroviral therapy in people with HIV. The authors ran the immunoSEQ assay, v3.0, at survey level. The assay was immunoSEQ multiplex PCR, and TCRdb's table has in-frame clones only and misses some. The table lists tens of thousands of clones, about 70% of them singletons, with 3.4% in the top ten. Sequencing was performed on unsorted PBMCs, taken 3 years after starting antiretroviral therapy. The receptor set was obtained from a man aged 45-65 years with HIV.

By proportion, this clone is medium-sized. J is TRBJ2-7 and V is TRBV28; the match to TRBD2 covers 7 bases. Germline assignment: CDR1 MDHEN and CDR2 SYDVKM. The CDR3 loop spans 15 amino acids. With 5 bases clipped from V and 5 bases from J, the junction kept 12 bases outside the gene matches. The CDR3 loop reads CASSPLGRGGDEQYF. The CDR3 nucleotides read TGTGCCAGCAGTCCCCTGGGGCGGGGAGGGGACGAGCAGTACTTC.

The chain employs TRBV9 and TRBJ2-7; TRBD1 agrees at 9 bases. This CDR3 has 15 residues. Per the germline V gene, CDR1 is SGDLS and CDR2 is YYNGEE. J was trimmed by 2 bases and V by 1 base; bases with no gene match: 4. CDR3 in amino acids: CASSVSGTGPYEQYF. CDR3 bases: TGTGCCAGCAGCGTAAGCGGGACAGGGCCCTACGAGCAGTACTTC.

This clone has more than one count but fewer than ten. The J gene is TRBJ2-7, the V gene TRBV5-5, with a tentative D call TRBD2 (5 bases). The CDR3 is made up of 13 amino acids. V lost 1 base to trimming and J lost 2 bases, with 7 bases between them. Germline V CDR1 and CDR2: SGHKS, YYEKEE (reference sequence). CDR3 loop: CASSLLGAYEQYF. The CDR3 nucleotides read TGTGCCAGCAGCTTGCTCGGGGCCTACGAGCAGTACTTC.

The CDR3 spells CASSRDRASSYEQYF. As DNA, the CDR3 is TGTGCCAGCAGCCGGGACAGGGCATCATCCTACGAGCAGTACTTC. The chain carries TRBV7-2 and TRBJ2-7; TRBD1 matches at 9 bases. CDR3 size: 15 residues. Per the germline V gene, CDR1 is SGHTA and CDR2 is FQGNSA. The V and J ends lost 5 bases and 1 base, in that order; junction bases with no gene match: 6.

This chain links TRBV19 with TRBJ1-2, with 7 bases fitting TRBD1. Per germline, CDR1 LNHDA and CDR2 SQIVND (reference sequence). There are 14 residues in the CDR3. J was trimmed by 5 bases and V by 8 bases; bases with no gene match: 11. The CDR3 DNA follows: TGTGCCAGTGGGCAGACCGGGACAGTATATGGCTACACCTTC. As protein: CASGQTGTVYGYTF.

This chain joins TRBV7-8 and TRBJ1-1; D perhaps matches TRBD1 (6 bases). Trimming pared 2 bases from V and 1 base from J, leaving 14 bases between. CDR1 and CDR2 (germline): SGHVS, FQNEAQ. The CDR3 runs 16 residues. The CDR3 coding sequence is TGTGCCAGCAGCTTATGGGGGGCCGGGGGGAACACTGAAGCTTTCTTT. Residues: CASSLWGAGGNTEAFF.

This chain joins TRBV6-4 and TRBJ2-3; 10 nucleotides line up with TRBD2. Unmatched junction bases numbered 1, after V lost 3 bases and J lost 1 base. CDR1 and CDR2 from the germline V gene are MRHNA and SNTAGT. The CDR3 runs 15 residues. CDR3 protein: CASSETSGGTDTQYF. The CDR3 DNA is TGTGCCAGCAGTGAAACTAGCGGGGGCACAGATACGCAGTATTTT.

This chain connects TRBV11-2 to TRBJ2-1; TRBD1 or TRBD2 may be the D gene (5 bases each). Trimming took off 4 bases at V and 8 bases at J, with 12 bases between the two ends. CDR1 and CDR2 (germline): SGHAT, FQNNGV. The CDR3 loop spans 13 amino acids. Written as DNA, the CDR3 is TGTGCCAGCAGCTGGGGACGTGGGGATGAGCAGTTCTTC. This gives the protein CASSWGRGDEQFF.

This chain uses TRBV2 with TRBJ1-1, with D tentatively TRBD1 (5 bases). The germline V gene encodes CDR1 SNHLY and CDR2 FYNNEI. V was clipped by 8 bases and J by 1 base, with 11 bases between them. The CDR3 length is 13 residues. The CDR3 DNA reads as TGTGCCAGCGGGGACCGGCCGAACACTGAAGCTTTCTTT. It is translated as CASGDRPNTEAFF. Full variable domain (missing parts from reference TRBV2 and TRBJ1-1): EPEVTQTPSHQVTQMGQEVILRCVPISNHLYFYWYRQILGQKVEFLVSFYNNEISEKSEIFDDQFSVERPDGSNFTLKIRSTKLEDSAMYFCASGDRPNTEAFFGQGTRLTVV.

The J gene is TRBJ2-7, the V gene TRBV14, with 9 nucleotides matching TRBD1. Losses at the gene ends were 2 bases for V and 9 bases for J; bases not matched to a gene: 8. The CDR3 contains 14 residues. The germline CDR1 and CDR2 sequences are SGHDN and FVKESK. CDR3 residues: CASSQIVQGAAQYF. In nucleotides, the CDR3 is TGTGCCAGCAGCCAAATCGTACAGGGGGCCGCGCAGTACTTC.

The chain is built from TRBV19 and TRBJ2-5; 7 nucleotides match TRBD2. The CDR3 runs to 15 residues. Germline V gives CDR1 LNHDA, CDR2 SQIVND (reference sequence). V shed 5 bases and J 5 bases; nucleotides not matched to a gene: 11. The CDR3, as DNA: TGTGCCAGTAGTCGTGGGGGAGGGGCCGGGGAGACCCAGTACTTC. Protein product: CASSRGGGAGETQYF.

This sequence joins TRBV27 and TRBJ2-1, with 9 bases fitting TRBD2. V gave up 8 bases and J gave up 1 base; unmatched junction bases: 12. The CDR3 is 17 amino acids. CDR1 is MNHEY, CDR2 SMNVEV, per germline (reference sequence). The DNA for the CDR3 is TGTGCCAGCCCTCAATGCACAGCGGGGGGTTCCTACAATGAGCAGTTCTTC. Its translation: CASPQCTAGGSYNEQFF.

J is TRBJ2-7 and V is TRBV29-1; weak D call: TRBD2 (7 bases). This CDR3 contains 12 residues. V lost 7 bases and J 4 bases, leaving 14 bases between the germline ends. Germline V gene data show CDR1 as SQVTM and CDR2 as ANQGSEA. CDR3: CSGGPSGYEQYF. The CDR3 DNA reads as TGCAGCGGGGGGCCTAGCGGATACGAGCAGTACTTC.

The chain employs TRBV4-3 and TRBJ2-7, with TRBD2 matching 7 bases. The junction had 5 bases not matched to a gene; V was cut back by 1 base and J by 2 bases. This CDR3 is built from 15 residues. Germline CDR1 LGHNA, CDR2 YSLEER. CDR3 region: CASSQASGSTYEQYF. The CDR3 region has the DNA TGCGCCAGCAGCCAAGCTAGCGGCTCTACCTACGAGCAGTACTTC.

The chain carries TRBV25-1 and TRBJ2-1, with D perhaps given as TRBD1 or TRBD2 (6 bases each). The CDR3 has 17 amino acids. Between the trimmed V and J ends, which lost 1 base and 6 bases, there was a span of 19 bases. Germline loops: CDR1 MGHDK, CDR2 SYGVNS. The CDR3 coding sequence is TGTGCCAGCAGTGAATCTCCCGTAGACGGGGGCTTCAATGAGCAGTTCTTC. It is translated as CASSESPVDGGFNEQFF.

V gene TRBV7-2 combines with J gene TRBJ2-3; D remains unclear. The CDR3 runs 15 residues. V lost 3 bases and J lost 2, with 12 bases in between. Germline V CDR1 and CDR2: SGHTA, FQGNSA. The DNA for the CDR3 is TGTGCCAGCAGCTTTCAGCCCCTCCCCACAGATACGCAGTATTTT. The encoded protein is CASSFQPLPTDTQYF.

This clone was found a few times. V gene TRBV19 combines with J gene TRBJ1-1; D call uncertain. The CDR3 covers 13 residues. Germline-derived CDR1 and CDR2 are LNHDA and SQIVND (reference sequence). V was clipped by 4 bases and J by 7 bases, with 13 bases between them. The CDR3 nucleotides read TGTGCCAGTAGTACTGAGGAGAGAATTGAAGCTTTCTTT. It codes for CASSTEERIEAFF.

This rearrangement joins TRBV28 to TRBJ2-3; TRBD1 matches at 10 bases. Per germline, CDR1 MDHEN and CDR2 SYDVKM. V shed 6 bases, J shed 4 bases, and the junction held 10 bases outside the gene matches. This CDR3 region has 16 residues. The CDR3 bases are TGTGCCAGCAGCTGGCCCGACAGGGGGCCTCCAGATACGCAGTATTTT. It specifies CASSWPDRGPPDTQYF.

The table lists this clone with a few counts. The genes are TRBV6-4 and TRBJ2-3; 12 nucleotides agree with TRBD1. This CDR3 is 13 amino acids long. V shed 8 bases and J 6 bases; nucleotides not matched to a gene: 3. CDR1 is MRHNA, CDR2 SNTAGT, per germline. CDR3 coding DNA: TGTGCCAGCCGGGACAGGGGGCGGGATACGCAGTATTTT. Amino acid sequence: CASRDRGRDTQYF.

The V call is TRBV7-9, the J call TRBJ1-4; 11 bases fit TRBD1. Losses at the gene ends were 8 bases for V and 7 bases for J; bases not matched to a gene: 6. The CDR3 extends over 14 amino acids. Germline CDR1 SEHNR, CDR2 FQNEAQ (reference sequence). The CDR3 protein is CASGLGQGGEKLFF. The CDR3 DNA reads TGTGCCAGCGGTCTGGGACAGGGGGGTGAAAAACTGTTTTTT.

The V and J genes are TRBV29-1 and TRBJ2-5, with D possibly matching TRBD2 (7 bases). V dropped 6 bases and J dropped 4 bases, with 18 bases sitting between them. Per germline, CDR1 SQVTM and CDR2 ANQGSEA. This CDR3 region has 14 residues. CDR3 DNA: TGCAGCGTCATGAAGGGGGGGCGGGGAGAGACCCAGTACTTC. It is translated as CSVMKGGRGETQYF. Looking up the rest from reference TRBV29-1 and TRBJ2-5 gives the full variable domain: SAVISQKPSRDICQRGTSLTIQCQVDSQVTMMFWYRQQPGQSLTLIATANQGSEATYESGFVIDKFPISRPNLTFSTLTVSNMSPEDSSIYLCSVMKGGRGETQYFGPGTRLLVL.

The chain recombines TRBV5-4 with TRBJ2-5, with a weak D call TRBD2 (5 bases). This CDR3 spans 13 amino acids. V was cut by 2 bases and J by 5 bases, with 10 bases left in between. Germline assignment: CDR1 SGHNT and CDR2 YYREEE (reference sequence). The CDR3 loop is CASSFKGGETQYF. The CDR3 DNA follows: TGTGCCAGCAGCTTTAAGGGCGGGGAGACCCAGTACTTC.

This clone was recorded a few times. The chain recombines TRBV11-2 with TRBJ1-1; 7 bases map to TRBD1. V gave up 7 bases and J gave up 4 bases; unmatched junction bases: 15. The germline V gene has CDR1 SGHAT and CDR2 FQNNGV. The CDR3 sequence is 16 residues long. Here the CDR3 DNA reads TGTGCCAGCAACTCAACGGGACCAGGGGGAGTCACTGAAGCTTTCTTT. This codes for CASNSTGPGGVTEAFF.

The V call is TRBV2, the J call TRBJ2-7; weak D call: TRBD1 (6 bases). The V gene lost 5 bases and the J gene lost 2 bases, with 13 bases spanning the gap. The V gene's germline CDR1 is SNHLY and CDR2 FYNNEI. The CDR3 loop spans 14 amino acids. The CDR3 DNA reads TGTGCCAGCAGTACACAGGGTGACGCCTACGAGCAGTACTTC. This gives the protein CASSTQGDAYEQYF. Full variable domain (rest looked up from reference TRBV2 and TRBJ2-7): EPEVTQTPSHQVTQMGQEVILRCVPISNHLYFYWYRQILGQKVEFLVSFYNNEISEKSEIFDDQFSVERPDGSNFTLKIRSTKLEDSAMYFCASSTQGDAYEQYFGPGTRLTVT.

This chain uses TRBV6-5 with TRBJ2-7, with D possibly being TRBD2 (6 bases). The V and J ends lost 5 bases and 5 bases respectively, with 19 bases between them. The CDR3 is made up of 15 amino acids. CDR1 and CDR2 from the germline V gene are MNHEY and SVGAGI. CDR3 residues: CASSREGGRPNEQYF. Here the CDR3 DNA reads TGTGCCAGCAGTCGCGAAGGAGGGAGGCCCAACGAGCAGTACTTC.

The CDR3 protein is CASSPSLAGGLDEQFF. The CDR3 DNA follows: TGTGCCAGCTCACCTTCACTAGCGGGGGGGCTCGATGAGCAGTTCTTC. The chain couples TRBV18 to TRBJ2-1, with 13 bases identical to TRBD2. V lost 3 bases to trimming and J lost 8 bases; unmatched junction nucleotides: 7. The CDR3 loop spans 16 amino acids. Germline V gene sequence: CDR1 KGHSH, CDR2 LQKENI.

This clone was seen a handful of times. The CDR3 protein is CASSHWTGEETQYF. In nucleotides, the CDR3 is TGTGCCAGCAGCCATTGGACAGGAGAAGAGACCCAGTACTTC. This chain links TRBV7-9 with TRBJ2-5; 7 bases are shared with TRBD1. Looked up from germline, CDR1 is SEHNR and CDR2 is FQNEAQ (reference sequence). With 5 bases clipped from V and 3 bases from J, the junction kept 6 bases outside the gene matches. There are 14 residues in the CDR3.

This chain's CDR3 is CASSLLRTVDTQYF. DNA of the CDR3: TGTGCCAGCAGCTTATTGAGGACAGTAGATACGCAGTATTTT. The chain uses TRBV7-2 and TRBJ2-3; the D gene is possibly TRBD1 (6 bases). V was clipped by 2 bases and J by 5 bases, with 11 bases between them. Germline values: CDR1 SGHTA, CDR2 FQGNSA. The CDR3 is 14 amino acids. Full variable domain (outside the CDR3, taken from reference TRBV7-2 and TRBJ2-3): GAGVSQSPSNKVTEKGKDVELRCDPISGHTALYWYRQSLGQGLEFLIYFQGNSAPDKSGLPSDRFSAERTGGSVSTLTIQRTQQEDSAVYLCASSLLRTVDTQYFGPGTRLTVL.